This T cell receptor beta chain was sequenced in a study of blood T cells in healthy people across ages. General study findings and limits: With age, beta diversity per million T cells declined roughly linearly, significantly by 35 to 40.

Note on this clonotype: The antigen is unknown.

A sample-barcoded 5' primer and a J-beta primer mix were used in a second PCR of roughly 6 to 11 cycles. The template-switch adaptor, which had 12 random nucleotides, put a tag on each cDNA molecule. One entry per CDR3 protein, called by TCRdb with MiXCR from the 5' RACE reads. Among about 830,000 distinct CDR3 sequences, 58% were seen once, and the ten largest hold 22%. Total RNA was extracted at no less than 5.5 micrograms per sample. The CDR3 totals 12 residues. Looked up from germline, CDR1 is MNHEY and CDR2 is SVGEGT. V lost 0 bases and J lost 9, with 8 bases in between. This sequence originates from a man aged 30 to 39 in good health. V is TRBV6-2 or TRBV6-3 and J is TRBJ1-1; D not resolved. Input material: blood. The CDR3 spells CASSYSREQAFF. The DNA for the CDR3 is TGTGCCAGCAGTTACTCACGGGAGCAAGCTTTCTTT.